The rows below give T cell receptor beta chains drawn from one sample of a study of Ad26.COV2.S vaccination and SARS-CoV-2 variants. Clones were sequenced by immunoSEQ multiplex PCR, and TCRdb holds only the in-frame ones, with some missing. This sample has around 300,000 clones; roughly nine tenths occur once, and the top ten carry around 5.8%. This specimen consisted of peripheral blood, obtained in a trial of Ad26.COV2.S vaccine versus placebo. Receptors originate from a person between 18 and 65 years old who received the Ad26.COV2.S COVID-19 vaccine or a placebo. CDR3s include the opening cysteine and the closing phenylalanine or tryptophan. Fields, in order: J gene, D gene, clone size, V gene, CDR3 DNA, CDR3 protein. D genes are given only for firm matches. Size values are once, few and many counts, or a class for expanded clones, and some rows have none.

j_gene: TRBJ2-3
d_gene: TRBD2
abundance: -
v_gene: TRBV2
CDR3nt: TGTGCCAGCAAGCGAAGCGGGAACACAGATACGCAGTATTTT
CDR3aa: CASKRSGNTDTQYF

j_gene: TRBJ2-1
d_gene: -
abundance: -
v_gene: TRBV28
CDR3nt: TGTGCCAGCAGCCTCCCGTTGGGGGCGTACAATGAGCAGTTCTTC
CDR3aa: CASSLPLGAYNEQFF

j_gene: TRBJ1-3
d_gene: -
abundance: -
v_gene: TRBV4-2
CDR3nt: TGTGCCAGCAGCCAAGGTTCTGCGACAACACTGCGTGGAAACACCATATATTTT
CDR3aa: CASSQGSATTLRGNTIYF

j_gene: TRBJ2-1
d_gene: -
abundance: -
v_gene: TRBV21-1
CDR3nt: TGTGCCAGCATTGGGCAGGGTGATTACAATGAGCAGTTCTTC
CDR3aa: CASIGQGDYNEQFF

j_gene: TRBJ1-5
d_gene: TRBD1
abundance: -
v_gene: TRBV6-5
CDR3nt: TGTGCCAGCATCATAGACAGGGGGGATCAGCCCCAGCATTTT
CDR3aa: CASIIDRGDQPQHF

j_gene: TRBJ1-4
d_gene: -
abundance: once
v_gene: TRBV7-9
CDR3nt: TGTGCCAGCAGCCCCCCGGGGGAAAAACTGTTTTTT
CDR3aa: CASSPPGEKLFF

j_gene: TRBJ1-5
d_gene: TRBD1
abundance: -
v_gene: TRBV18
CDR3nt: TGTGCCAGCTCACCACCGATCAGGGGGCCCCTTATGGAGCCCCAGCATTTT
CDR3aa: CASSPPIRGPLMEPQHF

j_gene: TRBJ1-1
d_gene: TRBD1
abundance: -
v_gene: TRBV5-1
CDR3nt: TGCGCCAGCAGCGGGGACAGGGGCGACACTGAAGCTTTCTTT
CDR3aa: CASSGDRGDTEAFF

j_gene: TRBJ2-3
d_gene: -
abundance: -
v_gene: TRBV4-1
CDR3nt: TGCGCCAGCAGCCAAGGTCTGGCCGAAGATACGCAGTATTTT
CDR3aa: CASSQGLAEDTQYF

j_gene: TRBJ1-3
d_gene: -
abundance: few
v_gene: TRBV4-1
CDR3nt: TGCGCCAGCAGCCAAGGAGAGGGAACTGGAAACACCATATATTTT
CDR3aa: CASSQGEGTGNTIYF

j_gene: TRBJ1-2
d_gene: -
abundance: -
v_gene: TRBV6-5
CDR3nt: TGTGCCAGCAGCCGTGAAGATTTGGGTCTAGGAGGCTACACCTTC
CDR3aa: CASSREDLGLGGYTF

j_gene: TRBJ1-2
d_gene: TRBD1
abundance: -
v_gene: TRBV6-5
CDR3nt: TGTGCCAGCAGCGTACAGGGGAACTATGGCTACACCTTC
CDR3aa: CASSVQGNYGYTF

j_gene: TRBJ2-5
d_gene: -
abundance: -
v_gene: TRBV14
CDR3nt: TGTGCCAGCAGCCAAGGGAACAGGGTAGAGACCCAGTACTTC
CDR3aa: CASSQGNRVETQYF

j_gene: TRBJ1-1
d_gene: -
abundance: -
v_gene: TRBV30
CDR3nt: TGTGCCGGAGGCAGGGAGGCTATTGAAGCTTTCTTT
CDR3aa: CAGGREAIEAFF

j_gene: TRBJ1-6
d_gene: TRBD1
abundance: -
v_gene: TRBV30
CDR3nt: TGTGCTCGTAGGGACAGTTATAATTCACCCCTCCACTTT
CDR3aa: CARRDSYNSPLHF

j_gene: TRBJ1-5
d_gene: -
abundance: once
v_gene: TRBV6-5
CDR3nt: TGTGCCAGCAGTTCCCTCTTCAGTAGCAATCAGCCCCAGCATTTT
CDR3aa: CASSSLFSSNQPQHF

j_gene: TRBJ2-2
d_gene: -
abundance: -
v_gene: TRBV18
CDR3nt: TGTGCCAGCTCCCGCGATTATGGAAACGGGGAGCTGTTTTTT
CDR3aa: CASSRDYGNGELFF

j_gene: TRBJ1-1
d_gene: -
abundance: few
v_gene: TRBV30
CDR3nt: TGTGCTGCAGTCCCCGGGACGGGAGCTTTCTTT
CDR3aa: CAAVPGTGAFF